The T cell receptor (beta chain) under discussion was sequenced for a study of CD8 T cells in ankylosing spondylitis. Quantitative molecular-barcoded 5'-RACE generated the TCR beta libraries. TCRdb ran MiXCR on the 5' RACE reads and lists one entry per CDR3 protein. The table lists 250,000 to 350,000 distinct CDR3 sequences, roughly 20% of them singletons. This clonotype was detected a few times. Per germline, CDR1 MNHEY and CDR2 SVGAGI. The CDR3 is 14 residues long. V lost 0 bases, J lost 7 bases, and 3 bases stayed unmatched. This TCR came from a female donor with ankylosing spondylitis or in good health (not recorded which). The sample taken for sequencing was blood, either unsorted or a sorted T cell fraction (not recorded which). The chain couples TRBV6-5 to TRBJ1-3, with 7 bases identical to TRBD1. CDR3: CASSYSWDSNTIYF. The DNA for the CDR3 is TGTGCCAGCAGTTACTCGTGGGACAGTAACACCATATATTTT.